A single sample is the source of the 20 T cell receptor beta chains below, sequenced in a study of immune evolution from preneoplasia to lung adenocarcinoma. Sequencing used immunoSEQ multiplex PCR; TCRdb keeps in-frame clones, though not all of them. This table has 1,500 or so clones, roughly 73% appearing once. Sequenced material: FFPE minimally invasive lung adenocarcinoma tissue. All receptors derive from a person aged 55-80 years with lung adenocarcinoma.

This clone was counted only a few times. The chain couples TRBV5-8 to TRBJ1-1, with a tentative D call TRBD1 (6 bases). CDR3 size: 14 residues. V was pared by 4 bases and J by 3 bases, with 13 bases between. CDR1 is SGHTS, CDR2 YDEGEE, per germline. The CDR3 coding sequence is TGTGCCAGCAGCCGGCGGGACACCTACACTGAAGCTTTCTTT. It yields the protein CASSRRDTYTEAFF. Based on the CDR3 plus reference TRBV5-8 and TRBJ1-1, the full variable domain is EAGVTQSPTHLIKTRGQQATLRCSPISGHTSVYWYQQALGLGLQFLLWYDEGEERNRGNFPPRFSGRQFPNYSSELNVNALELEDSALYLCASSRRDTYTEAFFGQGTRLTVV.

This clone turned up a few times. The chain recombines TRBV4-3 with TRBJ2-2, with 8 bases fitting TRBD2. V lost 0 bases to trimming and J lost 2 bases; unmatched junction nucleotides: 14. There are 20 residues in the CDR3. The V gene's germline CDR1 is LGHNA and CDR2 YSLEER. CDR3 DNA sequence: TGCGCCAGCAGCCAAGAAGGTTGGGGACTAGAAGAGTACAACACCGGGGAGCTGTTTTTT. It encodes CASSQEGWGLEEYNTGELFF.

V gene TRBV7-2 combines with J gene TRBJ2-7; the D gene is possibly TRBD2 (7 bases). CDR1 and CDR2 from the germline V gene are SGHTA and FQGNSA. V dropped 5 bases and J dropped 3 bases, with 20 bases sitting between them. The CDR3 has 16 residues. CDR3 in amino acids: CASSQGSGLPGYEQYF. In DNA, the CDR3 is TGTGCCAGCAGCCAGGGGTCGGGACTACCAGGCTACGAGCAGTACTTC.

The chain combines TRBV19 with TRBJ2-2; the D call may be TRBD1 or TRBD2 (5 bases each). V dropped 9 bases and J dropped 0 bases, with 11 bases sitting between them. CDR3 length: 14 amino acids. Germline values: CDR1 LNHDA, CDR2 SQIVND (reference sequence). The CDR3 is CASRDGANTGELFF. The CDR3 DNA reads TGTGCCAGCAGGGACGGCGCGAACACCGGGGAGCTGTTTTTT.

In DNA form, the CDR3 reads TGTGCCAGCTCTATCGGATCCGGAGATGAAAAACTGTTTTTT. The encoded protein is CASSIGSGDEKLFF. V usage is TRBV6-1 and J usage is TRBJ1-4; D unresolved. The V and J ends lost 8 bases and 6 bases respectively, with 16 bases between them. The CDR3 length is 14 residues. The germline gives CDR1 MNHNS, CDR2 SASEGT.

J is TRBJ1-1 and V is TRBV5-1; D is perhaps TRBD1 (6 bases). The CDR3 totals 14 residues. With 2 bases removed from V and 1 base from J, the gap between germline ends came to 9 bases. The germline CDR1 and CDR2 sequences are SGHRS and YFSETQ. CDR3 loop: CASSLMDRNTEAFF. The CDR3 region has the DNA TGCGCCAGCAGCTTAATGGACAGGAACACTGAAGCTTTCTTT.

A few counts support this clone. The chain carries TRBV28 and TRBJ1-6; TRBD1 matches 12 bases. Germline-derived CDR1 and CDR2 are MDHEN and SYDVKM. The CDR3 loop spans 18 amino acids. J gave up 10 bases and V 5 bases, and 15 bases lay outside the gene matches. The CDR3 DNA reads as TGTGCCAGCAGTCTCTCCCCGGGACAGGGGGCGTCGAGGTCACCCCTCCACTTT. It encodes CASSLSPGQGASRSPLHF.

This chain connects TRBV11-3 to TRBJ2-3; D uncertain. The CDR3 has 15 amino acids. In germline, CDR1 is SGHNT, CDR2 YENEEA. Trimming shortened V by 1 base and J by 6 bases, and 14 bases separated the two germline ends. In nucleotides, the CDR3 is TGTGCCAGCAGCTTAGGGTCTTTTCAGACCGATACGCAGTATTTT. Translated: CASSLGSFQTDTQYF.

CDR3 in DNA: TGCGCCAGCAGCCAAGAAAGGACAGGGAACTATGGCTACACCTTC. Protein: CASSQERTGNYGYTF. The rearrangement joins TRBV4-3 to TRBJ1-2; TRBD1 matches at 8 bases. Germline assignment: CDR1 LGHNA and CDR2 YSLEER. CDR3 length: 15 amino acids. Unmatched junction bases numbered 2, after V lost 0 bases and J lost 2 bases.

V is TRBV28 and J is TRBJ2-2; the match to TRBD1 covers 8 bases. With V trimmed by 7 bases and J by 6 bases, 10 bases remained unmatched. The CDR3 consists of 15 residues. From germline, CDR1 is MDHEN and CDR2 SYDVKM. CDR3 sequence reads: CASKRAGGSAGELFF. DNA of the CDR3: TGTGCCAGCAAGCGGGCAGGGGGCTCTGCCGGGGAGCTGTTTTTT.

The V and J genes are TRBV18 and TRBJ1-4; D call uncertain. This CDR3 has 15 residues. V was pared by 3 bases and J by 3 bases, with 11 bases between. The germline gives CDR1 KGHSH, CDR2 LQKENI. CDR3 coding DNA: TGTGCCAGCTCACCTCAAGGGTCCTCTAATGAAAAACTGTTTTTT. Translation gives CASSPQGSSNEKLFF.

This clone occurred once. The chain carries TRBV6-4 and TRBJ2-7; 7 nucleotides line up with TRBD1. The J segment lost 7 bases and the V segment lost 5 bases, leaving 8 bases of the junction unmatched. The CDR3 length is 13 residues. Germline CDR1 MRHNA, CDR2 SNTAGT. This CDR3 reads CASSTGASGEQYF. The DNA for the CDR3 is TGTGCCAGCAGTACAGGGGCCTCTGGGGAGCAGTACTTC.

The chain is built from TRBV12-5 and TRBJ2-7, with D maybe TRBD2 (5 bases). This CDR3 is built from 14 residues. Germline V gene sequence: CDR1 LGHNT, CDR2 FRNRAP. Trimming shortened V by 2 bases and J by 4 bases, and 12 bases separated the two germline ends. Written as DNA, the CDR3 is TGTGCTAGTGGTTTGAAGGGAGTCGGTTACGAGCAGTACTTC. This translates into CASGLKGVGYEQYF.

The chain links TRBV18 to TRBJ2-5, with D hard to call. The CDR3 is 14 residues long. V was shortened by 3 bases and J by 1 base, with 9 bases between the two germline ends. The germline V gene has CDR1 KGHSH and CDR2 LQKENI. The CDR3 loop is CASSPPATQETQYF. In DNA, the CDR3 is TGTGCCAGCTCACCCCCGGCCACCCAAGAGACCCAGTACTTC.

V is TRBV7-6 and J is TRBJ2-6; 9 bases line up with TRBD1. The junction had 1 base not matched to a gene; V was cut back by 4 bases and J by 0 bases. Germline CDR1 SGHVS, CDR2 FNYEAQ. CDR3 size: 16 residues. The chain's CDR3 is CASSSGQGSGANVLTF. In nucleotides, the CDR3 is TGTGCCAGCAGCTCGGGACAGGGCTCTGGGGCCAACGTCCTGACTTTC.

This chain uses TRBV11-2 with TRBJ2-7; D tentatively fits TRBD1 or TRBD2 (5 bases each). Germline CDR1 reads SGHAT; CDR2 reads FQNNGV. CDR3 length: 14 residues. Trimming removed 4 bases at V and 4 bases at J, with 14 bases between. The CDR3 DNA is TGTGCCAGCAGCTCATCGGGTGGGGGATACGAGCAGTACTTC. Amino acids: CASSSSGGGYEQYF.

The V gene is TRBV6-1, the J gene TRBJ2-5; D is possibly TRBD1 or TRBD2 (5 bases each). CDR1 and CDR2 (germline): MNHNS, SASEGT. V shed 7 bases and J shed 4 bases, with 13 bases lying between them. The CDR3 is made up of 13 amino acids. CDR3 nucleotide sequence: TGTGCCAGCACGGCCTTGAGGGGAGAGACCCAGTACTTC. Its protein product is CASTALRGETQYF.

This clone was observed once. The chain recombines TRBV4-3 with TRBJ1-1; D is possibly TRBD1 (6 bases). CDR3 length: 15 amino acids. Germline CDR1 LGHNA, CDR2 YSLEER. V lost 5 bases and J lost 0, with 13 bases in between. The CDR3 DNA follows: TGCGCCAGCAGCGCACAGGGAGGTGTGAACACTGAAGCTTTCTTT. It is translated as CASSAQGGVNTEAFF.

The chain couples TRBV15 to TRBJ2-3; 11 bases are a match to TRBD2. J lost 4 bases, V lost 1 base, and 4 bases had no gene match. This CDR3 region has 16 residues. Germline V gene data show CDR1 as LNHNV and CDR2 as YYDKDF (reference sequence). This CDR3 reads CATSRASGGPPDTQYF. The CDR3 DNA follows: TGTGCCACCAGCAGAGCTAGCGGGGGGCCCCCAGATACGCAGTATTTT.

CDR3 nucleotide sequence: TGTGCCAGCAGTTACCACAGGAACAGTATGCTTGGCTACACCTTC. It specifies CASSYHRNSMLGYTF. The gene calls are TRBV6-5 and TRBJ1-2, with TRBD1 as a possible D gene (5 bases). The CDR3 consists of 15 residues. The V end lost 2 bases, the J end lost 7 bases, and 17 bases lay between the germline ends. Germline CDR1 is MNHEY and CDR2 is SVGAGI.